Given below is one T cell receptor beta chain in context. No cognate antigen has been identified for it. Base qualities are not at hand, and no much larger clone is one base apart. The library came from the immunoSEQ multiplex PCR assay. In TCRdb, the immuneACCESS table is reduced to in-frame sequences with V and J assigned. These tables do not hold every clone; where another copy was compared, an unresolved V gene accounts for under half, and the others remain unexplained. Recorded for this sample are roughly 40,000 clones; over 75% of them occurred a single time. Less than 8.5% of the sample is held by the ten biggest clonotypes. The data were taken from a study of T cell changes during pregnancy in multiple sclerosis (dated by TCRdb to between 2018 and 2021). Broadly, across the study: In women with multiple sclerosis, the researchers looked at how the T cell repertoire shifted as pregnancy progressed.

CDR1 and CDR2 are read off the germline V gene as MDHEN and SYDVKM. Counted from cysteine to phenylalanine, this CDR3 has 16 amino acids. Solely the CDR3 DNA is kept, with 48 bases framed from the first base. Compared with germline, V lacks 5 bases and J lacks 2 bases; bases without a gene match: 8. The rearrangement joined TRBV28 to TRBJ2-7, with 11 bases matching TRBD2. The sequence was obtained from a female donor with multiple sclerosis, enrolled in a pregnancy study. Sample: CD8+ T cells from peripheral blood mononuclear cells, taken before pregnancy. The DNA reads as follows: TGTGCCAGCAGTCCCAGACTAGCGGGGCTCACCTACGAGCAGTACTTC. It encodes CASSPRLAGLTYEQYF.